A selection of T cell receptor beta chains follows, all from one sample in a study of shared clonotypes between healthy human individuals. Clones were sequenced by immunoSEQ multiplex PCR, and TCRdb holds only the in-frame ones, with some missing. The sample shows roughly 500,000 clones, approximately 82% of them seen only once. Sequenced material: PBMCs. The receptors were sampled from a woman aged 35 to 49 in good health. Some clones in this sample may be carry-over from other donors' samples. Both conserved end residues are part of each CDR3. D genes are given only for firm matches. Size is omitted from some rows. Given values are once, few, many or a class for expanded clones.

TGTGCCAGTAGTTCCCGGGCCTCCGAGCAGTACTTC | CASSSRASEQYF | many | TRBJ2-7 | TRBV19 | . | 12
TGCGCCAGCAGCCTCCTCCTTCCGGGTCCCACGAGGAACACCATATATTTT | CASSLLLPGPTRNTIYF | . | TRBJ1-3 | TRBV5-1 | . | 17
TGTGCCAGCAGTTTTCCCCGATTGGGGCGCGGAAACACCATATATTTT | CASSFPRLGRGNTIYF | few | TRBJ1-3 | TRBV28 | . | 16
TGTGCCAAGACTAGCGGGAGGGGCTGGAATGAGCAGTTCTTC | CAKTSGRGWNEQFF | once | TRBJ2-1 | TRBV15 | TRBD2 | 14
TGTGCCAGCAGCCAATTCAATCTCGGGGGTAATGAAAAACTGTTCTTT | CASSQFNLGGNEKLFF | . | TRBJ1-4 | TRBV28 | . | 16
TGTGCCAGTAGTATGGGTGACAGGGGGTTTCCGTACTTC | CASSMGDRGFPYF | . | TRBJ2-7 | TRBV19 | TRBD1 | 13
TGCGCCAGCAGTGAGCCGACAGGGGATGGCTACACCTTC | CASSEPTGDGYTF | . | TRBJ1-2 | TRBV10-2 | TRBD1 | 13
TGTGCCAGCACCCTAGTGCTGGGACATTATTTCTTC | CASTLVLGHYFF | many | TRBJ2-1 | TRBV7-2 | . | 12
TGTGCCTGGAAAGGGGGCGCGGGTTGGACTGAAGCTTTCTTT | CAWKGGAGWTEAFF | . | TRBJ1-1 | TRBV30 | TRBD1 | 14
TGTGCCAGCAGTCCCAACCCCTCCCTCTACAATGAGCAGTTCTTC | CASSPNPSLYNEQFF | . | TRBJ2-1 | TRBV27 | . | 15
TGTGCCAGCAGTGAAGTAGGAAGCTCCTACAATGAGCAGTTCTTC | CASSEVGSSYNEQFF | . | TRBJ2-1 | TRBV2 | . | 15